This T cell receptor (beta chain) derives from a study of cytomegalovirus exposure and HLA in healthy donors. Overall study findings and caveats: Reported findings show TCR beta sequences accurately forecast HLA-A and HLA-B alleles in most subjects. Later on, an analysis found that several of the most significant clusters appeared to be linked to common viral pathogens, which included parvovirus B19. The authors judged a highly shared variant cluster likely a sequencing artifact. For most TCR sequences rarity was the rule, although some public TCRs occurred in many donors.

Regarding this clone: Antigen specificity is unknown.

The V gene lost 5 bases and the J gene lost 0 bases, with 19 bases spanning the gap. Germline CDR1 is LNHDA and CDR2 is SQIVND (reference sequence). The CDR3 consists of 18 residues. Both 60 Vbeta primers and 13 Jbeta primers went into the PCR. Profiling relied on immunoSEQ multiplex PCR, and the TCRdb table lists in-frame clones only, not all of them. In the table there are about 91,000 clones, around 86% of which are singletons. Sequenced sample: PBMCs. This receptor was taken from a man between 25 and 39 years old in good health and CMV-seropositive. The genes are TRBV19 and TRBJ2-2, with D possibly being TRBD2 (6 bases). CDR3: CASSPRLGSGANTGELFF. DNA of the CDR3: TGTGCCAGTAGTCCTAGACTGGGTAGCGGAGCGAACACCGGGGAGCTGTTTTTT.